What follows describes a single TCR beta chain. It is likely a read error, because the conserved phenylalanine at the end of the CDR3 is missing. The sample belongs to a study of tumor-infiltrating lymphocytes in primary liver carcinoma. At the level of the study: Those enrolled were patients of both sexes, who were aged 30 to 69 years.

Starting material for RNA and DNA co-extraction consisted of roughly 19-34 mg of unsorted bulk tissue. Sampling of every tumor involved five separate regions. These included the tumor centre. TCR beta cDNA came from about 500 ng total RNA, primed with a constant-region primer. Library construction for TCR beta comprised three nested multiplex PCR rounds performed with slightly modified ARM-PCR. PCR rounds one and two used TRBV1-TRBV30 forward primers with a C-beta reverse primer for 10 cycles each. A single record per CDR3 protein comes from TCRdb applying MiXCR to the multiplex PCR reads. The sample records more than 55,000 distinct CDR3 sequences, approximately 70% being singletons. CDR3 length equals 17 residues. Unmatched junction bases numbered 14, after V lost 7 bases and J lost 6 bases.

This chain uses TRBV12-3 or TRBV12-4 with TRBJ2-1; 11 bases are shared with TRBD2. The sample consisted of liver tumor tissue from sampling region 2. The subset was: tumor region T2, inferior pole. The sequence was collected from a man aged 35 to 55 with primary liver carcinoma and hepatitis B virus infection. DNA of the CDR3: TGTGCCAGCACCAAAAACACCCCGGGACTAGCGGCCAATGAGCAGTTCTCC. Translating gives CASTKNTPGLAANEQFS.